The subject of this entry is one T cell receptor beta chain. As yet, its antigen is unknown. At the DNA level, this CDR3 is encoded by other sequences in the same sample as well. CDR1 SGHRS and CDR2 YFSETQ come from the germline V gene. Trimming at V came to 0 bases and at J to 0 bases, leaving 0 bases not matched to a gene. The CDR3 has 14 amino acids. Clones were sequenced by immunoSEQ multiplex PCR, and TCRdb holds only the in-frame ones, with some missing. The data show approximately 170,000 clones, under 95% seen once. This entry belongs to a study of T cell responses to AZD1222 COVID-19 vaccine. In the study overall: Combined were second doses at about 4 or about 12 weeks.

Study-wide results and caveats: Spike regions recognized by vaccine-associated CD4 TCRs spanned the protein, led by 160-218 and 743-854. When two AZD1222 doses had been given, Spike-specific TCR breadth and depth rose.

The TCR was taken from an adult in good health. V is TRBV5-1 and J is TRBJ2-7; TRBD2 matches 7 bases. The sequenced sample was peripheral blood, obtained on day 0 of AZD1222 vaccination. The CDR3 region is CASSLAGGSYEQYF. CDR3 in DNA: TGCGCCAGCAGCTTGGCGGGGGGCTCCTACGAGCAGTACTTC. The variable domain in full, completed from reference TRBV5-1 and TRBJ2-7, reads KAGVTQTPRYLIKTRGQQVTLSCSPISGHRSVSWYQQTPGQGLQFLFEYFSETQRNKGNFPGRFSGRQFSNSRSEMNVSTLELGDSALYLCASSLAGGSYEQYFGPGTRLTVT.